A selection of T cell receptor beta chains follows, all from one sample in a study of technical replicates of blood from a handful of donors. Here immunoSEQ multiplex PCR was the method, and the copy in TCRdb shows in-frame clones only, minus some. This table has approximately 94,000 clones, about 96% appearing once. Material for sequencing was T cells isolated from PBMCs. The receptors were sampled from a human donor in good health. Each CDR3 is given with its conserved first and last residue. The D gene is left open where the match is weak. Some rows have no size entry. The others give once, few or many, or a class for an expanded clone.

. | TRBJ1-4 | . | TRBV5-6 | CASSLDRGVEKLFF | TGTGCCAGCAGCTTGGATAGGGGCGTTGAAAAACTGTTTTTT
. | TRBJ2-7 | . | TRBV7-9 | CASSRREDYEQYF | TGTGCCAGCAGCCGCAGGGAAGACTACGAGCAGTACTTC
TRBD2 | TRBJ2-5 | . | TRBV18 | CASSPGTSGIETQYF | TGTGCCAGCTCACCCGGGACTAGCGGGATAGAGACCCAGTACTTC
TRBD2 | TRBJ2-1 | . | TRBV30 | CAWSPPGLAGYNEQFF | TGTGCCTGGAGTCCTCCGGGACTAGCGGGATACAATGAGCAGTTCTTC
TRBD1 | TRBJ2-7 | . | TRBV7-2 | CASSLVTGGTYEQYF | TGTGCCAGCAGCTTAGTTACAGGGGGGACCTACGAGCAGTACTTC
TRBD1 | TRBJ1-2 | . | TRBV12-5 | CASGLTRTGDFGYTF | TGTGCTAGTGGTTTGACGAGGACAGGGGACTTTGGCTACACCTTC
. | TRBJ2-7 | . | TRBV7-9 | CASSDFRDKLYEQYF | TGTGCCAGCAGCGATTTCCGGGACAAATTATACGAGCAGTACTTC
TRBD1 | TRBJ1-1 | . | TRBV28 | CASGAQGAMNTEAFF | TGTGCCAGCGGGGCACAGGGGGCAATGAACACTGAAGCTTTCTTT
. | TRBJ1-3 | . | TRBV1 | CTSWTFSGNTIYF | TGCACCTCTTGGACATTTTCTGGAAACACCATATATTTT
. | TRBJ2-1 | . | TRBV11-2 | CASSEMGLSMYNEQFF | TGTGCCAGCAGCGAAATGGGACTTTCCATGTACAATGAGCAGTTCTTC
TRBD1 | TRBJ2-3 | once | TRBV6-1 | CASSEPGQGAPDTQYF | TGTGCCAGCAGTGAACCGGGACAGGGGGCTCCAGATACGCAGTATTTT
TRBD2 | TRBJ2-3 | . | TRBV10-3 | CAISRLAGSTDTQYF | TGTGCCATCAGTCGACTAGCGGGGTCCACAGATACGCAGTATTTT
TRBD1 | TRBJ1-5 | . | TRBV19 | CASSIEGAGGQPQHF | TGTGCCAGTAGTATTGAAGGGGCAGGGGGTCAGCCCCAGCATTTT
. | TRBJ1-2 | . | TRBV11-3 | CASSLVDEGAYGYTF | TGTGCCAGCAGCTTAGTGGACGAGGGAGCTTACGGCTACACCTTC
. | TRBJ1-2 | . | TRBV10-3 | CAISELRNEGYTF | TGTGCCATCAGTGAGCTCAGGAATGAGGGCTACACCTTC
. | TRBJ2-7 | . | TRBV5-1 | CASTGDSYEQYF | TGCGCCAGCACGGGGGACTCCTACGAGCAGTACTTC
. | TRBJ2-3 | . | TRBV28 | CAKQGTDTQYF | TGTGCCAAGCAGGGCACAGATACGCAGTATTTT
TRBD2 | TRBJ2-2 | . | TRBV9 | CASSVATSGDTGELFF | TGTGCCAGCAGCGTAGCGACTAGCGGCGACACCGGGGAGCTGTTTTTT
. | TRBJ1-1 | . | TRBV4-1 | CASSQREADEGNTEAFF | TGCGCCAGCAGCCAACGAGAGGCAGATGAGGGGAACACTGAAGCTTTCTTT
TRBD2 | TRBJ2-7 | . | TRBV5-8 | CASSLLSGEGMEYF | TGTGCCAGCAGCTTGCTTTCCGGGGAGGGCATGGAGTACTTC
. | TRBJ2-1 | . | TRBV2 | CASSEILAAYNEQFF | TGTGCCAGCAGTGAGATCCTAGCAGCCTACAATGAGCAGTTCTTC
TRBD1 | TRBJ2-7 | once | TRBV5-1 | CASRTGGSSYEQYF | TGCGCCAGCAGAACAGGGGGGAGCTCCTACGAGCAGTACTTC